These T cell receptor beta chains were read from a single sample in a study of vaccination and CD4 T cells after COVID-19. TCRdb itself ran the PCR reads through MiXCR, one entry per CDR3 protein. The sample lists 9,500 to 12,000 distinct CDR3 sequences; about 40% were seen once. These receptors have no identified antigens. Material: CD4+ T cells from blood, cultured in vitro. The receptors come from a human donor in good health. CDR3s include the opening cysteine and the closing phenylalanine or tryptophan. D genes are given only for firm matches. Some rows mark clone size as missing; the rest say once, few, many or name a class of expanded clone.

abundance,v_gene,j_gene,d_gene,CDR3nt,CDR3aa
.,TRBV6-1,TRBJ1-1,.,TGTGCCGGTTCAGCCGACTTGGGCACTGAAGCTTTCTTT,CAGSADLGTEAFF
.,TRBV28,TRBJ2-1,.,TGTGCCAGCAGTCGGTCCCCAGCGGGCACCTACAATGAGCAGTTCTTC,CASSRSPAGTYNEQFF
few,TRBV7-2,TRBJ1-3,.,TGTGCCAGCACCTCAGGGAGCTCTGGAAACACCATATATTTT,CASTSGSSGNTIYF
.,TRBV7-3,TRBJ2-1,.,TGTGCCAGCAGCCAACAGTCGGGGGTTCGCTACAATGAGCAGTTCTTC,CASSQQSGVRYNEQFF
.,TRBV20-1,TRBJ1-2,.,TGCAGTGCTGGTGAAAGGGAGGGGGGCTACACCTTC,CSAGEREGGYTF
.,TRBV2,TRBJ1-1,TRBD1,TGTGCCAGCACGCCCCAAAGACAGGGCCTGAGCACTGAAGCTTTCTTT,CASTPQRQGLSTEAFF
.,TRBV27,TRBJ2-5,TRBD1,TGTGCCAGCAGTTTAAACGTAGGACAGGCGGACCAGGGGACCCAGTACTTC,CASSLNVGQADQGTQYF
.,TRBV12-3/TRBV12-4,TRBJ2-7,TRBD2,TGTGCCAGCAGTAAAGGACTAGAGTCAACCTACGAGCAGTACTTC,CASSKGLESTYEQYF
.,TRBV7-9,TRBJ2-2,.,TGTGCCAGCAGCTCACAGGGAACCGGGGAGCTGTTTTTT,CASSSQGTGELFF
few,TRBV4-3,TRBJ1-2,.,TGCGCCAGCAGCCGTCAAGGGCGGAGTGATGGCTACACCTTC,CASSRQGRSDGYTF
.,TRBV24-1,TRBJ2-5,TRBD1,TGTGCCACCAGTGATGCCAGGGGGCTAGAGACCCAGTACTTC,CATSDARGLETQYF
few,TRBV20-1,TRBJ1-1,.,TGCAGTGCTAGGAGGGGGAGGCGGGAGAACACTGAAGCTTTCTTT,CSARRGRRENTEAFF
.,TRBV30,TRBJ1-2,TRBD1,TGTGCCTGGACCCCAGGGGGCAACTATGGCTACACCTTC,CAWTPGGNYGYTF
once,TRBV10-2,TRBJ2-7,.,TGCGCCAGCAGTGAGGCGGGGAGTCTCTACGAGCAGTACTTC,CASSEAGSLYEQYF
few,TRBV21-1,TRBJ1-2,.,TGTGCCAGCAGCAAAGTGGGAGCTAACTATGGCTACACCTTC,CASSKVGANYGYTF
few,TRBV20-1,TRBJ2-3,TRBD2,TGCAGTCCTAGCGGGAGAGCTCGGGGCACAGATACGCAGTATTTT,CSPSGRARGTDTQYF
.,TRBV20-1,TRBJ1-6,.,TGCAGTGCTAGACCCGACCCGGTCGGAAATTCACCCCTCCACTTT,CSARPDPVGNSPLHF
few,TRBV20-1,TRBJ1-3,.,TGCAGTGCTAGTGACGGGGACTCTGGAAACACCATATATTTT,CSASDGDSGNTIYF
few,TRBV2,TRBJ2-3,.,TGTGCCAGCTCCGGCCCATTCACAGATACGCAGTATTTT,CASSGPFTDTQYF
few,TRBV6-5,TRBJ1-6,.,TGTGCCAGCAGTTACTTAGCCTTGTCAAGGGATAATTCACCCCTCCACTTT,CASSYLALSRDNSPLHF
few,TRBV20-1,TRBJ2-7,TRBD2,TGCAGTGCTAGAGTTAAGGGACTAGCGGGAAGTGAGCAGTACTTC,CSARVKGLAGSEQYF
.,TRBV19,TRBJ2-5,.,TGTGCCAGTAGTACACGGCACGGAGAGACCCAGTACTTC,CASSTRHGETQYF
.,TRBV4-1,TRBJ1-2,.,TGCGCCAGCACTGAAGTGGGCAGAAACTATGGCTACACCTTC,CASTEVGRNYGYTF
.,TRBV5-6,TRBJ2-5,.,TGTGCCAGCAGCTTGGCCCGGGTGTACCAAGAGACCCAGTACTTC,CASSLARVYQETQYF
few,TRBV15,TRBJ1-1,.,TGTGCCACCAGCAGAGCCGGCCGTAGGGGCCTCACTGAAGCTTTCTTT,CATSRAGRRGLTEAFF
few,TRBV6-5,TRBJ1-6,TRBD1,TGTGCCAGCAGTTACTCGAGCGGGACAGTCAATTCACCCCTCCACTTT,CASSYSSGTVNSPLHF
.,TRBV20-1,TRBJ2-7,.,TGCAGTGCTAGCTGGGGGCCTAGCGGAAGTTGGTACTTC,CSASWGPSGSWYF